The clone carrying this T cell receptor (beta chain) was found once. The sample is drawn from a study of cytotoxic CD8 clonotypes in ibrutinib-treated CLL. Clones were read by immunoSEQ multiplex PCR, and TCRdb kept only the in-frame ones, dropping some. The data show around 300,000 clones, about 77% seen once. CDR3 length: 11 amino acids. V lost 2 bases and J lost 10, with 7 bases in between. CDR1 is SGDLS and CDR2 is YYNGEE in the germline V gene. With cryopreserved PBMCs as the source, around 1.9 micrograms of genomic DNA went to TCR beta libraries. The receptor was isolated from a human donor with chronic lymphocytic leukemia. The chain carries TRBV9 and TRBJ2-1; weak D call: TRBD1 (6 bases). Here the sequenced sample was PBMCs, taken before ibrutinib treatment. The CDR3 protein is CASSVDREQFF. As DNA, the CDR3 is TGTGCCAGCAGCGTGGACAGAGAGCAGTTCTTC.